Below are 9 T cell receptor beta chains sequenced from a single sample in a study of blood T cell repertoires in COVID-19. The protocol was immunoSEQ multiplex PCR, while the TCRdb copy is restricted to in-frame clones and leaves out a portion. This table has some 150,000 clones, around 86% appearing once. The sample consisted of peripheral blood. Receptors originate from a man in his forties or fifties who had recovered from COVID-19.

The V gene is TRBV6-2 or TRBV6-3, the J gene TRBJ1-6; TRBD1 might be the D (6 bases). V was shortened by 6 bases and J by 6 bases, with 18 bases between the two germline ends. The CDR3 contains 16 residues. Germline loops: CDR1 MNHEY, CDR2 SVGEGT. For the CDR3, the DNA is TGTGCCAGCAGCGGACAGCTCCGGGATCGTAATTCACCCCTCCACTTT. Translating gives CASSGQLRDRNSPLHF.

The chain links TRBV9 to TRBJ2-6; D possibly corresponds to TRBD2 (6 bases). The germline V gene has CDR1 SGDLS and CDR2 YYNGEE. The V end lost 0 bases, the J end lost 0 bases, and 13 bases lay between the germline ends. There are 18 residues in the CDR3. The CDR3 protein is CASSVVGGLSSGANVLTF. The CDR3 DNA sequence: TGTGCCAGCAGCGTAGTGGGGGGACTCTCCTCTGGGGCCAACGTCCTGACTTTC.

This clone was picked up a small number of times. The CDR3 reads CASSRTGGTNQPQHF. The CDR3 DNA follows: TGCGCCAGCAGCCGAACAGGGGGCACCAATCAGCCCCAGCATTTT. The chain joins TRBV5-1 to TRBJ1-5; 9 nucleotides match TRBD1. This CDR3 has 15 amino acids. Germline V CDR1 and CDR2: SGHRS, YFSETQ. V shed 4 bases and J 3 bases; nucleotides not matched to a gene: 5.

The chain employs TRBV5-6 and TRBJ2-1; TRBD2 agrees at 7 bases. The CDR3 loop spans 17 amino acids. Looked up from germline, CDR1 is SGHDT and CDR2 is YYEEEE. The V gene end was trimmed by 2 bases and the J gene end by 0 bases; junction bases not matched to a gene: 8. CDR3 loop: CASSFRMTSRSYNEQFF. The CDR3 DNA sequence: TGTGCCAGCAGCTTCCGAATGACTAGCCGCTCCTACAATGAGCAGTTCTTC.

The CDR3 DNA is TGTGCCAGCAGCTTGACAGGCTCTAACTATGGCTACACCTTC. It is translated as CASSLTGSNYGYTF. The chain couples TRBV7-9 to TRBJ1-2; tentative D call: TRBD1 (6 bases). The ends were cut back, 3 bases at V and 0 bases at J, with 8 bases in the middle. This CDR3 spans 14 amino acids. Germline assignment: CDR1 SEHNR and CDR2 FQNEAQ (reference sequence).

The rearrangement links TRBV2 to TRBJ2-3; 13 bases are a match to TRBD2. J was trimmed by 7 bases and V by 6 bases; bases with no gene match: 7. This CDR3 has 15 residues. CDR1 and CDR2 from the germline V gene are SNHLY and FYNNEI. The CDR3 sequence: CASSLLAGGVNTQYF. The CDR3 DNA is TGTGCCAGCAGCCTACTAGCGGGGGGGGTGAATACGCAGTATTTT.

The chain is built from TRBV7-2 and TRBJ2-7; TRBD2 aligns across 12 bases. CDR1 is SGHTA and CDR2 is FQGNSA in the germline V gene. Trimming cost V 2 bases and J 5 bases; bases outside gene matches: 1. The CDR3 totals 14 residues. CDR3 amino acids: CASSLRLAGDEQYF. The CDR3 DNA sequence: TGTGCCAGCAGCTTAAGACTAGCGGGGGACGAGCAGTACTTC.

A single count supports this clone. The chain is built from TRBV3-1 (or the pseudogene TRBV3-2) and TRBJ2-5; maybe TRBD2 (5 bases). Per germline, CDR1 LGHDT and CDR2 YNNKEL (reference sequence). This CDR3 has 14 amino acids. Trimming removed 4 bases at V and 0 bases at J, with 9 bases between. The CDR3: CASSRQADQETQYF. CDR3 sequence (DNA): TGTGCCAGCAGCCGTCAAGCGGACCAAGAGACCCAGTACTTC.

The rearrangement joins TRBV5-4 to TRBJ2-7; 11 bases line up with TRBD2. V lost 6 bases, J lost 3 bases, and 5 bases stayed unmatched. The CDR3 totals 14 residues. Germline V gives CDR1 SGHNT, CDR2 YYREEE (reference sequence). The chain's CDR3 is CASTLAGGRYEQYF. The CDR3 coding sequence is TGTGCCAGCACATTAGCGGGGGGGCGCTACGAGCAGTACTTC.